The 8 T cell receptor beta chains presented below share a single source sample, sequenced in a study of blood T cells in healthy people across ages. A second PCR of roughly 7 to 11 cycles used a sample-barcoded 5' primer and a J-beta primer mix. TCRdb passed the 5' RACE reads through MiXCR, listing each CDR3 protein once. The table shows more than 700,000 distinct CDR3 sequences, with about 47% occurring only once. Sequenced: blood. All receptors derive from a man older than 75 in good health.

V gene TRBV28 combines with J gene TRBJ2-7, with 12 bases identical to TRBD2. The CDR3 consists of 16 residues. The germline V gene has CDR1 MDHEN and CDR2 SYDVKM. Trimming at V came to 6 bases and at J to 1 base, leaving 7 bases not matched to a gene. In nucleotides, the CDR3 is TGTGCCAGCAGACCTACCGGGACTAGCGGGTCCTACGAGCAGTACTTC. Translating gives CASRPTGTSGSYEQYF. The whole variable domain, remainder taken from reference TRBV28 and TRBJ2-7, is DVKVTQSSRYLVKRTGEKVFLECVQDMDHENMFWYRQDPGLGLRLIYFSYDVKMKEKGDIPEGYSVSREKKERFSLILESASTNQTSMYLCASRPTGTSGSYEQYFGPGTRLTVT.

As regards this clonotype: One end of the junction fails to match germline, which may point to a read error. The V gene is TRBV12-3 or TRBV12-4, the J gene TRBJ2-1, with TRBD2 matching over 8 bases. The CDR3 runs to 15 residues. This CDR3 reads CTSSESGRSYNEQFF. As DNA, the CDR3 is TGTACCAGCAGTGAGAGCGGGAGATCCTACAATGAGCAGTTCTTC.

Details on this clonotype: This may arise from a read error, as a much more abundant clone is one base away. The rearrangement joins TRBV20-1 to TRBJ2-7; a possible D gene is TRBD1 (6 bases). The J call may not be correct, given that the DNA end is closer to TRBJ2-5. The CDR3 is made up of 12 amino acids. Germline V gene sequence: CDR1 DFQATT, CDR2 SNEGSKA (reference sequence). The CDR3 sequence: CSARVGAETQYF. The CDR3, as DNA: TGCAGTGCTAGAGTGGGGGCAGAGACCCAGTACTTC.

J is TRBJ1-2 and V is TRBV9, with 9 bases matching TRBD1. Germline CDR1 and CDR2: SGDLS and YYNGEE. V was clipped by 0 bases and J by 3 bases; unmatched bases: 6. The CDR3 runs 16 residues. The CDR3 DNA reads TGTGCCAGCAGCGTAGAACGGGACAGGGAAGACTATGGCTACACCTTC. It specifies CASSVERDREDYGYTF.

The chain carries TRBV21-1 and TRBJ2-5; TRBD2 is taken as the D call from the table, unchecked against the DNA. TRBV21-1 is a pseudogene. The length of the CDR3 is 18 residues. In DNA form, the CDR3 reads TGTGCCAGCAGCAAAAGTCCGTCGGAGCGGGAGATCTCCAATGAGCAGTACTTC. It specifies CASSKSPSEREISNEQYF.

The chain combines TRBV7-2 with TRBJ2-3; 8 bases are shared with TRBD2. This CDR3 comprises 16 residues. The V gene end was trimmed by 5 bases and the J gene end by 2 bases; junction bases not matched to a gene: 9. The V gene's germline CDR1 is SGHTA and CDR2 FQGNSA. CDR3 amino acids: CASSPTSEISTDTQYF. DNA of the CDR3: TGTGCCAGCAGCCCGACTAGCGAAATATCCACAGATACGCAGTATTTT.

The chain joins TRBV7-2 to TRBJ2-1; a possible D gene is TRBD2 (5 bases). The better agreement between TRBJ2-7 and the DNA end casts doubt on the J call. This CDR3 is 16 amino acids long. Germline CDR1 is SGHTA and CDR2 is FQGNSA. The CDR3 DNA reads as TGTGCCAGCAGCTTAGTTGGGAGTGTGTCCTACAATGAGCAGTACTTC. It translates to CASSLVGSVSYNEQYF.

The rearrangement uses TRBV20-1 and TRBJ1-5, with TRBD1 as a possible D gene (5 bases). The CDR3 has 16 amino acids. Trimming left V 3 bases short and J 3 bases short, with 18 bases between. The germline V gene encodes CDR1 DFQATT and CDR2 SNEGSKA (reference sequence). CDR3 DNA: TGCAGTGCTAGGACCCAGGGAACTGTCTCCAATCAGCCCCAGCATTTT. Amino acid sequence: CSARTQGTVSNQPQHF.